This T cell receptor (beta chain) was identified during a study of identical twins. Overall study findings and caveats: Researchers caution that invariant MAIT and iNKT cells could partly confound zero-insertion analyses.

cDNA molecules carried unique molecular identifiers, and template switching added a universal primer site. From the 5' RACE reads, TCRdb called clonotypes with MiXCR, one entry per CDR3 protein. The data show roughly 720,000 distinct CDR3 sequences, over 15% seen once. This clonotype appeared a few times. Its cognate antigen is unknown. CDR1 and CDR2 (germline): SGHNT, YYREEE (reference sequence). This CDR3 contains 13 residues. Trimming removed 4 bases from V and 9 bases from J, with 15 bases in between. A further study also used this sample, focusing on T cells expressing NK-cell markers. That publication notes: HCMV specificity was not established for the expanded NKG2C+ T cell clones.

The V and J genes are TRBV5-4 and TRBJ2-3; D could derive from TRBD1 or TRBD2 (5 bases each). The origin of this receptor is a woman aged 18 to 35 in good health. Sample: PBMCs. CDR3 DNA: TGTGCCAGCAGCCAGGCCGGGACCCAGACGCAGTATTTT. The encoded protein is CASSQAGTQTQYF.